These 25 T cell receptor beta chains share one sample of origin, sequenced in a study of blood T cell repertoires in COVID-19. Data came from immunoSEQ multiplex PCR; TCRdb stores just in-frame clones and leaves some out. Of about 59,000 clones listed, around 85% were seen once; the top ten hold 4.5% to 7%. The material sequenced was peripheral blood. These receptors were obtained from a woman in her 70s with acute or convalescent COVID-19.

This CDR3 is CATSDWGTGGWFDKNIQYF. CDR3 nucleotide sequence: TGTGCCACCAGTGATTGGGGAACAGGGGGCTGGTTTGACAAAAACATTCAGTACTTC. V gene TRBV24-1 combines with J gene TRBJ2-4; 9 bases align to TRBD1. CDR1 is KGHDR, CDR2 SFDVKD, per germline. V gave up 2 bases and J gave up 3 bases; unmatched junction bases: 13. This CDR3 has 19 amino acids.

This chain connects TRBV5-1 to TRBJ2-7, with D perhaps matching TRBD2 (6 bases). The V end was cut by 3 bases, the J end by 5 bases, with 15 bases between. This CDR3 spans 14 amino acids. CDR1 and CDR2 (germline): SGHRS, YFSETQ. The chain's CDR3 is CASSWVVGTDEQYF. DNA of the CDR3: TGCGCCAGCAGCTGGGTGGTAGGGACTGACGAGCAGTACTTC.

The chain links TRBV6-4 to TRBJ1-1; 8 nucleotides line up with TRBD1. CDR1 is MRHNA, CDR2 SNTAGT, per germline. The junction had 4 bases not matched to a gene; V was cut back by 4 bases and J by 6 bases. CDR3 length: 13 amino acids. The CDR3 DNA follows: TGTGCCAGCAGTGCGGACAGGGTACCTGAAGCTTTCTTT. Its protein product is CASSADRVPEAFF.

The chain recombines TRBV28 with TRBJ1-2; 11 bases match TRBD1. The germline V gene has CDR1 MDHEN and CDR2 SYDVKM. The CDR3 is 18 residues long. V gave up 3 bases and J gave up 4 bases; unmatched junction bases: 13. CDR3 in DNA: TGTGCCAGCAGTTTGAGCCTTTCCGGGACAGGGGGAAGCTATGGCTACACCTTC. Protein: CASSLSLSGTGGSYGYTF.

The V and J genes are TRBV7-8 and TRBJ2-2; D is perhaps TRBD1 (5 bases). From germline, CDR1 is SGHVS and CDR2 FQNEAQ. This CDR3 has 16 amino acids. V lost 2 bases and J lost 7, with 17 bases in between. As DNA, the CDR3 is TGTGCCAGCAGCTTACAATCCCAGGGTACTGGCGGGGAGCTGTTTTTT. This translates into CASSLQSQGTGGELFF.

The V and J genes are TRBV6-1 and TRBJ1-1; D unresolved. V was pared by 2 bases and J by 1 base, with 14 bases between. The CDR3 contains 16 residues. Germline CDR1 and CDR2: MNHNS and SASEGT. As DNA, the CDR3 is TGTGCCAGCAGTGAATCGTGGGCAGGCGAGAACACTGAAGCTTTCTTT. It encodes CASSESWAGENTEAFF.

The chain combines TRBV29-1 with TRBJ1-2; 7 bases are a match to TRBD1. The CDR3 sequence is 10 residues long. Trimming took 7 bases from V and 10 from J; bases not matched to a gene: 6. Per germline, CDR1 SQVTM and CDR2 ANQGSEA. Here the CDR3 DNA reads TGCAGCGCCGTTACAGGGGACTACACCTTC. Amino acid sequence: CSAVTGDYTF.

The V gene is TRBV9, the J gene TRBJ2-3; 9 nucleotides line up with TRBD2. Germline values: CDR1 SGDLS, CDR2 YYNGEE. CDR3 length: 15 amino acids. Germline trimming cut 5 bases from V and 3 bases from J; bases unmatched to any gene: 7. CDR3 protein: CASSFGLAGTDTQYF. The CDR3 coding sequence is TGTGCCAGCAGTTTTGGGCTAGCGGGGACAGATACGCAGTATTTT.

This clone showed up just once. DNA for the CDR3: TGCGCCAGCAGCCAAGATCGAAGGGGGGGAGGCTACACCTTC. This codes for CASSQDRRGGGYTF. The chain couples TRBV4-3 to TRBJ1-2, with D possibly matching TRBD1 (6 bases). Deletions cut 0 bases from V and 8 bases from J, with 13 bases between. This CDR3 has 14 amino acids. Germline V lookup: CDR1 LGHNA, CDR2 YSLEER.

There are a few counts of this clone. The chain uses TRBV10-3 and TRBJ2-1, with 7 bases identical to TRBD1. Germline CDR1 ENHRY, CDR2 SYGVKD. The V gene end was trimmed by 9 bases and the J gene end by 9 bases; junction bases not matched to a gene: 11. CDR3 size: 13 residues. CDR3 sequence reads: CAIPGQSDSEQFF. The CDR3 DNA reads TGTGCCATACCGGGACAGAGTGATAGTGAGCAGTTCTTC.

Here the CDR3 reads CASSISLAGYGSPLHF. Here the CDR3 DNA reads TGTGCCAGTAGTATTAGTTTGGCAGGGTATGGCTCACCCCTCCACTTT. The V and J genes are TRBV19 and TRBJ1-6; possible D gene TRBD1, 5 bases. V lost 3 bases to trimming and J lost 10 bases, with 19 bases between them. There are 16 residues in the CDR3. Looked up from germline, CDR1 is LNHDA and CDR2 is SQIVND (reference sequence).

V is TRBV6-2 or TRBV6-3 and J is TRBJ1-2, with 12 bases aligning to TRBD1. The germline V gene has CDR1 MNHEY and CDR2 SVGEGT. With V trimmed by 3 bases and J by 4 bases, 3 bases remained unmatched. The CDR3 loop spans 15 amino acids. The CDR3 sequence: CASSYGTGGLYGYTF. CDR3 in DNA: TGTGCCAGCAGTTATGGGACAGGGGGCCTCTATGGCTACACCTTC.

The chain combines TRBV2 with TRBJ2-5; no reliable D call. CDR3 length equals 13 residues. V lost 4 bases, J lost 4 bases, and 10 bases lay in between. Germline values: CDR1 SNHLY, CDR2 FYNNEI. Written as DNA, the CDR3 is TGTGCCAGCAGTGGAGGTACGGGAGAGACCCAGTACTTC. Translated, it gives CASSGGTGETQYF.

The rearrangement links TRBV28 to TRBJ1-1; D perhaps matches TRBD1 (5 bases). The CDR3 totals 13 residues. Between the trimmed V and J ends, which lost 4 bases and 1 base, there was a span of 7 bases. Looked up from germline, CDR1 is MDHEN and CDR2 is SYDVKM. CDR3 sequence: CASSSGGNTEAFF. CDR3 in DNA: TGTGCCAGCAGTTCGGGGGGGAACACTGAAGCTTTCTTT.

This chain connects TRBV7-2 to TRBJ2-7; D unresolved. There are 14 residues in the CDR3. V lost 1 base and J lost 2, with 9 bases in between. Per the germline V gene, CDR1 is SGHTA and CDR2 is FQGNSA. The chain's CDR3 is CASSLGAAAYEQYF. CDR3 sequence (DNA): TGTGCCAGCAGCTTAGGGGCCGCAGCCTACGAGCAGTACTTC.

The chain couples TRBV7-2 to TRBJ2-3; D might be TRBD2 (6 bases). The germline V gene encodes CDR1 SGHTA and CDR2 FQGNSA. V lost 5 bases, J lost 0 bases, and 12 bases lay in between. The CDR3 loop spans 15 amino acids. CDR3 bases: TGTGCCAGCAGCCCCCGGCGGGGAAGCACAGATACGCAGTATTTT. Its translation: CASSPRRGSTDTQYF.

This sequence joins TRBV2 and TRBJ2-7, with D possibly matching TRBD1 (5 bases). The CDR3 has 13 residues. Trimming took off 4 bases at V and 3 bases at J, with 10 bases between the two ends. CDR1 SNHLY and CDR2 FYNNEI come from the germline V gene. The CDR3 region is CASSVGQGYEQYF. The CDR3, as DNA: TGTGCCAGCAGTGTTGGGCAGGGCTACGAGCAGTACTTC.

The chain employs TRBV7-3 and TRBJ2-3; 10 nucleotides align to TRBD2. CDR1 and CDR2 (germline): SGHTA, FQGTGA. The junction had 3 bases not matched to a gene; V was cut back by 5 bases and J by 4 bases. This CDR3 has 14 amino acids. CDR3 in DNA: TGTGCCAGCAGCATTAGCGGGGGGCCAGATACGCAGTATTTT. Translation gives CASSISGGPDTQYF.

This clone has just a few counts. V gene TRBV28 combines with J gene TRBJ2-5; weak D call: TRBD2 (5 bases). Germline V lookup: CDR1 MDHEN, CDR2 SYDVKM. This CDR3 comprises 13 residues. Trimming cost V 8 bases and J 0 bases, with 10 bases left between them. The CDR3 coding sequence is TGTGCCAGCGAACTAGAAAACCAAGAGACCCAGTACTTC. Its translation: CASELENQETQYF. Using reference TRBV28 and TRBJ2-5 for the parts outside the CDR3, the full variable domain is DVKVTQSSRYLVKRTGEKVFLECVQDMDHENMFWYRQDPGLGLRLIYFSYDVKMKEKGDIPEGYSVSREKKERFSLILESASTNQTSMYLCASELENQETQYFGPGTRLLVL.

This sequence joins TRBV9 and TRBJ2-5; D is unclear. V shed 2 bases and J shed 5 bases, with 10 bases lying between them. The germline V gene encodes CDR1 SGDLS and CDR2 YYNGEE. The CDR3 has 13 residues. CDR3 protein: CASSVEAGETQYF. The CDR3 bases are TGTGCCAGCAGCGTTGAAGCCGGGGAGACCCAGTACTTC.

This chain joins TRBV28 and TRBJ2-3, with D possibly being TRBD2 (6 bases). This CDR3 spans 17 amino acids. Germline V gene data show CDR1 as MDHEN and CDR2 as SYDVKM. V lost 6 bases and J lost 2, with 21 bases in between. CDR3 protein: CASSFITWAGYTDTQYF. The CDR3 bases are TGTGCCAGCAGCTTCATTACCTGGGCGGGGTACACAGATACGCAGTATTTT. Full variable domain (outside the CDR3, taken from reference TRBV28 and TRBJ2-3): DVKVTQSSRYLVKRTGEKVFLECVQDMDHENMFWYRQDPGLGLRLIYFSYDVKMKEKGDIPEGYSVSREKKERFSLILESASTNQTSMYLCASSFITWAGYTDTQYFGPGTRLTVL.

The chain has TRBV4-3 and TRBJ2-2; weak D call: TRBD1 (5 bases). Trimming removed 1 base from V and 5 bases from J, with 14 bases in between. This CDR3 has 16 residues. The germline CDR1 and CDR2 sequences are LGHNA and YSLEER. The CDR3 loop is CASSQVRAGWTGELFF. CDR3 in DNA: TGCGCCAGCAGCCAAGTTCGGGCAGGGTGGACCGGGGAGCTGTTTTTT.

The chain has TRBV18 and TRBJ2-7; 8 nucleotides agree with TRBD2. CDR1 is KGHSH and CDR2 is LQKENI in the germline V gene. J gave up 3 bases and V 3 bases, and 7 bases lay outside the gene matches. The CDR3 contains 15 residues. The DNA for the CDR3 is TGTGCCAGCTCACCGTCCGGGGGGGTCGGCTACGAGCAGTACTTC. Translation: CASSPSGGVGYEQYF.

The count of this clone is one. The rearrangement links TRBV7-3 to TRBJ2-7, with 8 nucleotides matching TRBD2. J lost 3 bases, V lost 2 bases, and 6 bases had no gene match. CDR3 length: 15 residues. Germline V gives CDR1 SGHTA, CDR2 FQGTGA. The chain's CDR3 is CASSLASGGFYEQYF. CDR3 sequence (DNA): TGTGCCAGCAGCTTAGCCAGCGGGGGTTTCTACGAGCAGTACTTC.

In DNA form, the CDR3 reads TGTGCCAGCAGTCTCGAATCGTACAGGGACGAGCAGTACTTC. It codes for CASSLESYRDEQYF. The genes are TRBV6-5 and TRBJ2-7; a possible D gene is TRBD1 (6 bases). V dropped 5 bases and J dropped 5 bases, with 16 bases sitting between them. CDR3 length: 14 amino acids. Per germline, CDR1 MNHEY and CDR2 SVGAGI.